The present T cell receptor beta chain was sequenced within a study of beta chain features in type 1 diabetes. Sorting gave populations that all exceeded 98% purity. To note about this clone: Its antigen is not identified.

Expressed TCRB transcripts were sequenced because the isolated RNA had all been reverse transcribed beforehand. The assay was immunoSEQ multiplex PCR, and TCRdb's table has in-frame clones only and misses some. The data hold about 120,000 clones, with around 17% observed a single time. Study-level results: For Type 1 diabetes patients, all four CD4+ subsets carried TCRB CDR3s that were moderately but significantly shorter.

This receptor was obtained from a man aged 25-45 years with type 1 diabetes. The material sequenced was central memory CD4+ T cells from blood.

The CDR3 protein is CASSLMVAGSTDTQYF. The CDR3 nucleotides read TGTGCCAGCAGCTTAATGGTAGCGGGGAGCACAGATACGCAGTATTTT. V and J are TRBV7-2 and TRBJ2-3, with TRBD2 matching 8 bases. Trimming cost V 2 bases and J 0 bases; bases outside gene matches: 4. The CDR3 totals 16 residues. The V gene's germline CDR1 is SGHTA and CDR2 FQGNSA.